The 28 T cell receptor beta chains in this list originate from one sample, sequenced in a study of response to subunit inactivated influenza vaccine. Each CDR3 protein is one row after TCRdb ran MiXCR on the RT-PCR reads. This sample has 530,000 or so distinct CDR3 sequences, with about 25% found just once. This specimen consisted of CD4+ T cells sorted from PBMCs, obtained approximately 5 days after vaccination. Receptors originate from a man over 45 who received an inactivated influenza vaccine.

This chain connects TRBV20-1 to TRBJ2-1, with 9 bases that match TRBD1. CDR3 size: 14 residues. Germline V lookup: CDR1 DFQATT, CDR2 SNEGSKA (reference sequence). The trim removed 1 base at V and 12 bases at J, leaving 10 bases unmatched. The CDR3 coding sequence is TGCAGTGCTAGAGGGGACAGGGTGAATGAGAGGCAGTTCTTC. Amino acid sequence: CSARGDRVNERQFF.

This clonotype has a count of ten or more. DNA for the CDR3: TGTGCCAGCTCACCGCCAGGGAACGAGCAGTACTTC. Amino acids: CASSPPGNEQYF. The V and J genes are TRBV18 and TRBJ2-7; TRBD1 is a possible D gene (5 bases). V was shortened by 3 bases and J by 5 bases, with 8 bases between the two germline ends. This CDR3 region has 12 residues. CDR1 is KGHSH and CDR2 is LQKENI in the germline V gene. Together with reference TRBV18 and TRBJ2-7, the CDR3 gives the full variable domain: NAGVMQNPRHLVRRRGQEARLRCSPMKGHSHVYWYRQLPEEGLKFMVYLQKENIIDESGMPKERFSAEFPKEGPSILRIQQVVRGDSAAYFCASSPPGNEQYFGPGTRLTVT.

This clonotype came up a few times. The chain has TRBV3-1 and TRBJ2-7; 11 positions agree with TRBD2. Germline V CDR1 and CDR2: LGHDT, YNNKEL (reference sequence). With V trimmed by 3 bases and J by 2 bases, 9 bases remained unmatched. CDR3 size: 17 residues. The CDR3 region is CASSHGGTSGGPYEQYF. The CDR3 nucleotides are TGTGCCAGCAGCCATGGAGGAACTAGCGGGGGACCCTACGAGCAGTACTTC.

This clonotype appeared a few times. The rearrangement joins TRBV11-2 to TRBJ1-2; no firm D call. Germline assignment: CDR1 SGHAT and CDR2 FQNNGV. The CDR3 loop spans 12 amino acids. With 1 base removed from V and 9 bases from J, the gap between germline ends came to 9 bases. The CDR3 sequence: CASSLGRGSYTF. CDR3 bases: TGTGCCAGCAGCTTAGGTCGAGGTAGCTACACCTTC.

The rearrangement uses TRBV6-2 or TRBV6-3 and TRBJ1-3, with TRBD1 as a possible D gene (5 bases). In germline, CDR1 is MNHEY, CDR2 SVGEGT. Trimming removed 6 bases at V and 4 bases at J, with 16 bases between. The length of the CDR3 is 15 residues. The CDR3 DNA reads TGTGCCAGCAGCGCGATTCGGGACGCGGGAAACACCATATATTTT. It translates to CASSAIRDAGNTIYF.

This clonotype was seen a handful of times. This chain uses TRBV29-1 with TRBJ2-3; 13 bases align to TRBD2. CDR1 SQVTM and CDR2 ANQGSEA come from the germline V gene. CDR3 length: 14 residues. Unmatched junction bases numbered 5, after V lost 5 bases and J lost 6 bases. The CDR3 here is CSVTSGGGADTQYF. In DNA form, the CDR3 reads TGCAGCGTTACTAGCGGGGGGGGTGCTGATACGCAGTATTTT.

The chain carries TRBV20-1 and TRBJ2-5; 8 bases are a match to TRBD2. The CDR3 loop spans 15 amino acids. The germline gives CDR1 DFQATT, CDR2 SNEGSKA (reference sequence). Germline trimming cut 4 bases from V and 1 base from J; bases unmatched to any gene: 8. The CDR3 sequence: CSAISKAGVQETQYF. Here the CDR3 DNA reads TGCAGTGCTATTTCTAAAGCGGGGGTCCAAGAGACCCAGTACTTC.

This clonotype has just a few counts. The V call is TRBV11-2, the J call TRBJ2-7; D is perhaps TRBD1 or TRBD2 (5 bases each). Germline CDR1 and CDR2: SGHAT and FQNNGV. With 6 bases removed from V and 2 bases from J, the gap between germline ends came to 23 bases. The CDR3 totals 17 residues. The CDR3 nucleotides read TGTGCCAGCAGTTCTAGGATCCGGGGCCAGCCAACCTACGAGCAGTACTTC. Translation gives CASSSRIRGQPTYEQYF.

The chain joins TRBV7-8 to TRBJ2-1; TRBD1 agrees at 9 bases. The CDR3 runs to 14 residues. After removal of 3 bases from V and 12 bases from J, the junction contained 9 bases not matched to a gene. Germline assignment: CDR1 SGHVS and CDR2 FQNEAQ. The DNA for the CDR3 is TGTGCCAGCAGCTTCGGATCGGGACAGGGTGGGCAGTTCTTC. It yields the protein CASSFGSGQGGQFF.

This clonotype came up a few times. The rearrangement uses TRBV11-1 and TRBJ1-5; D remains unclear. The CDR3 spans 21 residues. Per germline, CDR1 SGHAT and CDR2 FQDESV (reference sequence). Trimming took off 0 bases at V and 4 bases at J, with 28 bases between the two ends. CDR3: CASSLASSSASDGLFNQPQHF. In nucleotides, the CDR3 is TGTGCCAGCAGCTTAGCGAGTTCTAGTGCCTCGGACGGACTTTTTAATCAGCCCCAGCATTTT.

This chain connects TRBV11-3 to TRBJ2-1; D may correspond to TRBD1 or TRBD2 (5 bases each). Trimming took off 1 base at V and 7 bases at J, with 14 bases between the two ends. Germline assignment: CDR1 SGHNT and CDR2 YENEEA. CDR3 size: 15 residues. CDR3 DNA: TGTGCCAGCAGCTTAGGTGGACTGGACAAAAATGAGCAGTTCTTC. It specifies CASSLGGLDKNEQFF.

The chain carries TRBV24-1 and TRBJ1-1; D uncertain. The germline V and J ends were trimmed by 4 bases and 2 bases, with 10 bases remaining between them. Germline CDR1 is KGHDR and CDR2 is SFDVKD. The CDR3 runs to 14 residues. In DNA, the CDR3 is TGTGCCACCAGTGAGGCAGGAAGAAACACTGAAGCTTTCTTT. This encodes CATSEAGRNTEAFF.

There are a few counts of this clonotype. V is TRBV5-1 and J is TRBJ2-7; D remains unclear. With 4 bases removed from V and 2 bases from J, the gap between germline ends came to 16 bases. Germline V gives CDR1 SGHRS, CDR2 YFSETQ. The CDR3 totals 15 residues. The CDR3 protein is CASSASTGGTYEQYF. The CDR3 coding sequence is TGCGCCAGCAGCGCGTCGACGGGTGGTACCTACGAGCAGTACTTC.

V is TRBV6-1 and J is TRBJ2-5; tentative D call: TRBD2 (5 bases). The CDR3 has 15 residues. The V gene's germline CDR1 is MNHNS and CDR2 SASEGT. Trimming cost V 5 bases and J 5 bases, with 18 bases left between them. The CDR3 loop is CASSIGLLGLETQYF. The CDR3 DNA sequence: TGTGCCAGCAGTATTGGACTTCTGGGGTTGGAGACCCAGTACTTC.

The chain combines TRBV10-3 with TRBJ2-7; no reliable D call. In germline, CDR1 is ENHRY, CDR2 SYGVKD. This CDR3 comprises 12 residues. V shed 4 bases and J shed 5 bases, with 9 bases lying between them. CDR3 sequence: CAISGTPHEQYF. In nucleotides, the CDR3 is TGTGCCATCAGTGGAACCCCTCACGAGCAGTACTTC.

The rearrangement links TRBV20-1 to TRBJ2-7, with 12 bases aligning to TRBD2. This CDR3 has 16 residues. After removal of 4 bases from V and 3 bases from J, the junction contained 10 bases not matched to a gene. Germline loops: CDR1 DFQATT, CDR2 SNEGSKA (reference sequence). The CDR3 sequence is CSATGTSGRQRYEQYF. For the CDR3, the DNA is TGCAGTGCTACCGGGACTAGCGGGCGCCAACGCTACGAGCAGTACTTC.

The chain employs TRBV15 and TRBJ2-1, with D maybe TRBD1 (5 bases). Deletions cut 1 base from V and 8 bases from J, with 9 bases between. This CDR3 comprises 13 residues. The germline CDR1 and CDR2 sequences are LNHNV and YYDKDF (reference sequence). In DNA, the CDR3 is TGTGCCACCAGCAGAGCTAAAGGGGATGAGCAGTTCTTC. This encodes CATSRAKGDEQFF.

In this sample, this clonotype turned up many times. The chain employs TRBV12-3 or TRBV12-4 and TRBJ2-7, with TRBD1 as a possible D gene (6 bases). Trimming cost V 6 bases and J 7 bases, with 19 bases left between them. The CDR3 covers 14 residues. CDR3 DNA: TGTGCCAGCAGCCTTGACAGGTCCTCGGGGGAGCAGTACTTC. Translated: CASSLDRSSGEQYF.

There are a few counts of this clonotype. J is TRBJ2-7 and V is TRBV15; possible D gene TRBD1, 5 bases. Germline loops: CDR1 LNHNV, CDR2 YYDKDF (reference sequence). This CDR3 is built from 13 residues. The V gene lost 8 bases and the J gene lost 7 bases, with 18 bases spanning the gap. CDR3 sequence reads: CATQRTHSREQYF. The CDR3 bases are TGTGCCACCCAAAGGACACACTCCCGGGAGCAGTACTTC.

In its sample, this clonotype was seen a few times. The V gene is TRBV20-1, the J gene TRBJ2-3; the match to TRBD2 covers 8 bases. The V gene end was trimmed by 7 bases and the J gene end by 6 bases; junction bases not matched to a gene: 6. The germline V gene has CDR1 DFQATT and CDR2 SNEGSKA (reference sequence). This CDR3 contains 12 residues. Here the CDR3 DNA reads TGCAGTGAAAGCGGGAGCGGGGATACGCAGTATTTT. Encoded protein: CSESGSGDTQYF.

The chain uses TRBV12-3 or TRBV12-4 and TRBJ1-1; the D is unclear. Trimming pared 5 bases from V and 3 bases from J, leaving 13 bases between. The CDR3 loop spans 14 amino acids. The CDR3: CASSPQGIYTEAFF. DNA of the CDR3: TGTGCCAGCAGTCCCCAAGGGATCTACACTGAAGCTTTCTTT.

This chain joins TRBV6-1 and TRBJ2-7; D unresolved. There are 14 residues in the CDR3. Germline V CDR1 and CDR2: MNHNS, SASEGT. Trimming shortened V by 6 bases and J by 0 bases, and 12 bases separated the two germline ends. The CDR3 DNA sequence: TGTGCCAGCAGGATTCACCGGAGCTCCTACGAGCAGTACTTC. It specifies CASRIHRSSYEQYF.

The chain combines TRBV6-1 with TRBJ2-7; 13 bases align to TRBD2. This CDR3 comprises 17 residues. V was clipped by 6 bases and J by 0 bases; unmatched bases: 8. From germline, CDR1 is MNHNS and CDR2 SASEGT. The CDR3 coding sequence is TGTGCCAGCAGAAGACTAGCGGGAGGCCAAAGCTCCTACGAGCAGTACTTC. Amino acid sequence: CASRRLAGGQSSYEQYF.

V is TRBV5-1 and J is TRBJ2-5; TRBD2 might be the D (5 bases). Deletions cut 5 bases from V and 1 base from J, with 15 bases between. Germline assignment: CDR1 SGHRS and CDR2 YFSETQ. The CDR3 totals 15 residues. The CDR3: CASRFSTGIQETQYF. DNA for the CDR3: TGCGCCAGCAGATTTTCGACGGGGATCCAAGAGACCCAGTACTTC.

This rearrangement joins TRBV9 to TRBJ2-5, with D hard to call. This CDR3 has 14 residues. From germline, CDR1 is SGDLS and CDR2 YYNGEE. V dropped 4 bases and J dropped 5 bases, with 15 bases sitting between them. CDR3 sequence (DNA): TGTGCCAGCAGCCCCCACACGGGCCGTGAGACCCAGTACTTC. This translates into CASSPHTGRETQYF.

This clonotype was counted only a few times. The chain links TRBV6-2 or TRBV6-3 to TRBJ2-7, with 11 bases fitting TRBD2. The germline CDR1 and CDR2 sequences are MNHEY and SVGEGT. The CDR3 consists of 14 residues. The ends lost 10 bases at V and 1 base at J; junction bases unmatched: 6. The CDR3 spells CAIARTSGSYEQYF. The CDR3, as DNA: TGTGCCATCGCGCGGACTAGCGGGTCCTACGAGCAGTACTTC.

There are a few counts of this clonotype. This rearrangement joins TRBV12-3 or TRBV12-4 to TRBJ2-7; D ambiguous. Trimming took 1 base from V and 6 from J, leaving 10 bases between them. The CDR3 consists of 13 residues. The CDR3 sequence is CASSLDQVAEQYF. CDR3 DNA: TGTGCCAGCAGTTTAGATCAGGTGGCCGAGCAGTACTTC.

V gene TRBV6-1 combines with J gene TRBJ1-1; no clear D gene. Trimming pared 2 bases from V and 0 bases from J, leaving 13 bases between. This CDR3 has 16 residues. The germline V gene encodes CDR1 MNHNS and CDR2 SASEGT. The CDR3 nucleotides read TGTGCCAGCAGTGAATTCGCGGGTTTCATGAACACTGAAGCTTTCTTT. Translating it yields CASSEFAGFMNTEAFF.